This T cell receptor (beta chain) emerged from a study of regulatory T cells in long-lasting Graves disease. Time point defined: newly diagnosed GD, antithyroid drugs for less than 3 months. The TCR library was made from RNA extracted from PBMCs. Sequencing libraries for TCR beta were prepared with iRepertoire HTBI primers and Arm-PCR of CDR3 regions. From the multiplex PCR reads, TCRdb called clonotypes with MiXCR, one entry per CDR3 protein. The sample includes about 560,000 distinct CDR3 sequences, roughly 15% seen only once; the top ten take more than 10%. This same sample was also part of a study on T cells in Graves' hyperthyroidism and ophthalmopathy. As that study records: Researchers ran a first-round RT-PCR on the TCR CDR3 using the HTBI primer set.

The TCR comes from a man aged 18 to 30 with Graves disease. The input for sequencing was peripheral blood mononuclear cells (PBMCs), taken at new diagnosis, from a patient treated with antithyroid drugs.

The CDR3 DNA is TGTGCCAGCAGCCCCGACTCGGAGACCCAGTACTTC. Its protein is CASSPDSETQYF. The J gene is TRBJ2-5, the V gene TRBV7-9, with unresolved D. Between the trimmed V and J ends, which lost 5 bases and 5 bases, there was a span of 9 bases. Germline V gene lookup returns CDR1 SEHNR and CDR2 FQNEAQ (reference sequence). This CDR3 has 12 residues.